The source of this T cell receptor beta chain is a study of neoadjuvant anti-PD-1 for oral cavity cancer. Produced via immunoSEQ multiplex PCR; TCRdb's table is partial and in-frame only. The profile shows some 11,000 clones, under 65% of them singletons. This CDR3 spans 14 amino acids. CDR1 is LNHDA and CDR2 is SQIVND in the germline V gene (reference sequence). Trimming took 4 bases from V and 9 from J; bases not matched to a gene: 7. Study-wide points: Each response group had just a few patients in TCR analyses. Higher pretreatment Treg/Th17 ratios tracked higher pretreatment blood clonality. Post-treatment tumors with larger preexisting clones showed more shrinkage.

In regard to this clone: Antigen: not known.

This TCR was sampled from a person aged 40 to 85 with oral cavity squamous cell carcinoma. The sequencing used tumor tissue, collected before nivolumab (anti-PD-1) treatment. This sequence joins TRBV19 and TRBJ1-5; 9 nucleotides line up with TRBD1. CDR3 bases: TGTGCCAGTAGTACCCGACAGGGGGGGAGGCCCCAGCATTTT. It yields the protein CASSTRQGGRPQHF.